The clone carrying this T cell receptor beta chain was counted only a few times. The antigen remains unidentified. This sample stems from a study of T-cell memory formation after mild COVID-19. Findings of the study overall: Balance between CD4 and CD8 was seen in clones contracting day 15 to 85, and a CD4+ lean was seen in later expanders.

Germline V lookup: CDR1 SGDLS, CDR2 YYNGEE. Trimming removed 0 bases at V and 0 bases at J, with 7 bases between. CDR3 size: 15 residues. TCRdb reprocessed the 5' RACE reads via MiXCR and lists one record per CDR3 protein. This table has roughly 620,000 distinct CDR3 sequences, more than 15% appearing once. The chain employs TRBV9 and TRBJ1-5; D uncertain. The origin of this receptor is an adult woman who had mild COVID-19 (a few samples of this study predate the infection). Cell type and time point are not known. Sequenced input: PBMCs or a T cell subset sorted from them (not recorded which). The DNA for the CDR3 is TGTGCCAGCAGCGTAGCGGCAGATAGCAATCAGCCCCAGCATTTT. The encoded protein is CASSVAADSNQPQHF.